The 14 T cell receptor beta chains reported below all come from one sample, sequenced in a study of blood T cell repertoires in COVID-19. TCRdb's copy holds only in-frame clones and misses some; the assay was immunoSEQ multiplex PCR. The sample holds about 80,000 clones, more than 75% seen once. The sequenced sample was peripheral blood. These receptor sequences come from a human donor in a cohort sampled during active COVID-19.

The chain uses TRBV5-4 and TRBJ2-7, with 10 bases matching TRBD1. Germline V gives CDR1 SGHNT, CDR2 YYREEE (reference sequence). This CDR3 region has 15 residues. V shed 4 bases and J 1 base; nucleotides not matched to a gene: 5. The CDR3 loop is CASSGRDRGSYEQYF. The CDR3 DNA is TGTGCCAGCAGCGGACGGGACAGGGGATCCTACGAGCAGTACTTC.

This chain joins TRBV3-1 (or the pseudogene TRBV3-2) and TRBJ1-1; D not certain. The CDR3 spans 14 residues. Germline loops: CDR1 LGHDT, CDR2 YNNKEL (reference sequence). V dropped 0 bases and J dropped 5 bases, with 10 bases sitting between them. CDR3 sequence reads: CASSQDRVVTEAFF. The CDR3 DNA is TGTGCCAGCAGCCAAGATAGAGTAGTTACTGAAGCTTTCTTT.

The chain links TRBV7-2 to TRBJ2-2; 12 positions agree with TRBD2. Per the germline V gene, CDR1 is SGHTA and CDR2 is FQGNSA. The V and J ends lost 5 bases and 1 base, in that order; junction bases with no gene match: 8. The CDR3 is made up of 18 amino acids. Written as DNA, the CDR3 is TGTGCCAGCAGCGCCACTAGCGGGGGGACCCGGAACACCGGGGAGCTGTTTTTT. It codes for CASSATSGGTRNTGELFF.

The chain uses TRBV27 and TRBJ2-6; tentatively, D is TRBD1 (5 bases). CDR3 length equals 16 residues. The germline V gene has CDR1 MNHEY and CDR2 SMNVEV (reference sequence). Trimming pared 8 bases from V and 0 bases from J, leaving 14 bases between. The CDR3 is CASGKQASSGANVLTF. The CDR3 coding sequence is TGTGCCAGCGGCAAACAGGCGAGCTCTGGGGCCAACGTCCTGACTTTC. The full variable domain, its missing parts supplied by reference TRBV27 and TRBJ2-6, is EAQVTQNPRYLITVTGKKLTVTCSQNMNHEYMSWYRQDPGLGLRQIYYSMNVEVTDKGDVPEGYKVSRKEKRNFPLILESPSPNQTSLYFCASGKQASSGANVLTFGAGSRLTVL.

The rearrangement uses TRBV3-1 (or the pseudogene TRBV3-2) and TRBJ1-2; 12 bases fit TRBD1. V gave up 1 base and J gave up 7 bases; unmatched junction bases: 4. CDR3 size: 15 residues. Per the germline V gene, CDR1 is LGHDT and CDR2 is YNNKEL (reference sequence). The CDR3 nucleotides read TGTGCCAGCAGCCAAGTGGGACAGGGGGCTGGTGGCTACACCTTC. Translating gives CASSQVGQGAGGYTF.

This chain uses TRBV14 with TRBJ1-1; D is unclear. This CDR3 has 14 amino acids. Trimming cost V 5 bases and J 0 bases, with 10 bases left between them. In germline, CDR1 is SGHDN, CDR2 FVKESK. This CDR3 reads CASSLPGVNTEAFF. The CDR3 DNA reads as TGTGCCAGCAGCTTACCCGGGGTGAACACTGAAGCTTTCTTT. The variable domain in full, with the rest retrieved from reference TRBV14 and TRBJ1-1, is EAGVTQFPSHSVIEKGQTVTLRCDPISGHDNLYWYRRVMGKEIKFLLHFVKESKQDESGMPNNRFLAERTGGTYSTLKVQPAELEDSGVYFCASSLPGVNTEAFFGQGTRLTVV.

In its sample, this clone was seen a few times. The rearrangement links TRBV9 to TRBJ2-1, with 9 bases that match TRBD2. Germline loops: CDR1 SGDLS, CDR2 YYNGEE. V dropped 4 bases and J dropped 3; count of bases not matched to a gene: 11. The CDR3 extends over 17 amino acids. The CDR3 loop is CASSPRGAGGLYNEQFF. In DNA form, the CDR3 reads TGTGCCAGCAGCCCCCGCGGGGCGGGGGGGCTCTACAATGAGCAGTTCTTC.

J is TRBJ2-7 and V is TRBV3-1 (or the pseudogene TRBV3-2); D not resolved. CDR1 is LGHDT, CDR2 YNNKEL, per germline (reference sequence). V was shortened by 3 bases and J by 5 bases, with 11 bases between the two germline ends. This CDR3 comprises 13 residues. The CDR3 loop is CASSHSLGHEQYF. The CDR3 DNA follows: TGTGCCAGCAGCCATTCCCTGGGCCACGAGCAGTACTTC.

This chain connects TRBV5-4 to TRBJ2-3; 10 bases are shared with TRBD2. Germline-derived CDR1 and CDR2 are SGHNT and YYREEE (reference sequence). There are 15 residues in the CDR3. With 0 bases clipped from V and 4 bases from J, the junction kept 2 bases outside the gene matches. DNA of the CDR3: TGTGCCAGCAGCTTGGAGGGACTAGCGTCAGATACGCAGTATTTT. Protein product: CASSLEGLASDTQYF.

The chain is built from TRBV7-9 and TRBJ1-4; tentative D call: TRBD1 (5 bases). V was clipped by 1 base and J by 7 bases, with 10 bases between them. The CDR3 runs 14 residues. The V gene's germline CDR1 is SEHNR and CDR2 FQNEAQ (reference sequence). The CDR3 region has the DNA TGTGCCAGCAGCTTAGGCCAGGGCCTTGAAAAACTGTTTTTT. This encodes CASSLGQGLEKLFF.

The J gene is TRBJ1-3, the V gene TRBV18; unclear D gene. The CDR3 is 15 residues long. Trimming shortened V by 2 bases and J by 1 base, and 9 bases separated the two germline ends. Germline CDR1 reads KGHSH; CDR2 reads LQKENI. The CDR3 sequence is CASSPVLVSGNTIYF. The CDR3 DNA follows: TGTGCCAGCTCACCAGTGTTAGTTTCTGGAAACACCATATATTTT.

The chain employs TRBV6-2 or TRBV6-3 and TRBJ1-2; D not certain. The CDR3 is 10 amino acids. CDR1 and CDR2 (germline): MNHEY, SVGEGT. V gave up 5 bases and J gave up 6 bases, with 4 bases separating them. This CDR3 reads CASSRNGYTF. In nucleotides, the CDR3 is TGTGCCAGCAGTCGTAATGGCTACACCTTC.

This clone is a singleton in its sample. This chain joins TRBV18 and TRBJ2-7; 9 positions match TRBD2. Unmatched junction bases numbered 6, after V lost 3 bases and J lost 0 bases. Germline V CDR1 and CDR2: KGHSH, LQKENI. CDR3 length: 16 amino acids. The CDR3 bases are TGTGCCAGCTCACCCCTGGCGGGGGGGGACTCCTACGAGCAGTACTTC. This translates into CASSPLAGGDSYEQYF.

The chain employs TRBV30 and TRBJ2-7, with D possibly TRBD1 on 5 matching bases. Germline V gene data show CDR1 as GTSNPN and CDR2 as SVGIG (reference sequence). The V gene lost 3 bases and the J gene lost 3 bases, with 15 bases spanning the gap. The CDR3 length is 14 residues. CDR3 DNA sequence: TGTGCCTGGAGGCCACTTGGGGCAAACTACGAGCAGTACTTC. Its protein is CAWRPLGANYEQYF.